This T cell receptor (beta chain) was captured in a study of PD-1 blockade in classical Hodgkin lymphoma. Libraries were prepared by immunoSEQ multiplex PCR; TCRdb keeps only in-frame clonotypes and omits some of them. This sample has more than 90,000 clones, with 80% to 90% found just once. As concerns this clone: Its antigen is not identified.

Study-wide findings and caveats: Unlike CD8+ TCR diversity, which did not rise significantly by C4D1, CD4+ TCR diversity did. Repertoire differences lack defined causes, possibly disease activity or prior therapy.

Each of the patients experienced relapse following autologous stem cell transplantation, and their brentuximab vedotin exposure differed. Classification of best responses gave complete response, partial response or progressive disease. Trimming left V 6 bases short and J 4 bases short, with 9 bases between. CDR3 length: 12 residues. Germline V CDR1 and CDR2: ENHRY, SYGVKD. The rearrangement links TRBV10-3 to TRBJ2-5, with D perhaps matching TRBD1 or TRBD2 (5 bases each). Material: peripheral blood mononuclear cells (PBMCs), obtained before the second cycle of nivolumab. This clonotype was obtained from a human donor with classical Hodgkin lymphoma. The CDR3 sequence is CAIRGDGETQYF. Here the CDR3 DNA reads TGTGCCATCAGGGGGGACGGAGAGACCCAGTACTTC.